The 13 T cell receptor beta chains listed next were all sequenced from one sample in a study of PD-L1 blockade in urothelial cancer. Clones were read by immunoSEQ multiplex PCR, and TCRdb kept only the in-frame ones, dropping some. The data show around 68,000 clones, 70% to 90% seen once. As for time point: pretreatment peripheral blood. The sample was PBMCs, taken around atezolizumab (anti-PD-L1) treatment. The origin of the receptors is a man in his 70s with urothelial cancer.

The V gene is TRBV11-3, the J gene TRBJ2-5; D gene unclear. The V end lost 5 bases, the J end lost 5 bases, and 6 bases lay between the germline ends. Germline CDR1 reads SGHNT; CDR2 reads YENEEA. The CDR3 covers 11 residues. The CDR3: CASSDGETQYF. The DNA for the CDR3 is TGTGCCAGCAGCGACGGGGAGACCCAGTACTTC.

This clone showed up just a few times. CDR3 in DNA: TGTGCCAGCTCACCAAGTAGTCTGAGAAACAATGAGCAGTTCTTC. It is translated as CASSPSSLRNNEQFF. The J gene is TRBJ2-1, the V gene TRBV18; D gene ambiguous. V lost 2 bases and J lost 5, with 13 bases in between. The CDR3 is 15 amino acids. Germline loops: CDR1 KGHSH, CDR2 LQKENI.

Details on this clone: This specimen includes other DNA sequences encoding the same CDR3. The chain employs TRBV6-5 and TRBJ1-5; no reliable D call. The length of the CDR3 is 15 residues. Trimming cost V 0 bases and J 3 bases, with 9 bases left between them. The germline V gene encodes CDR1 MNHEY and CDR2 SVGAGI. The CDR3 sequence: CASSYSIQSNQPQHF. The CDR3 nucleotides are TGTGCCAGCAGTTACTCGATCCAGTCCAATCAGCCCCAGCATTTT.

This clone was observed a handful of times. The V gene is TRBV7-8, the J gene TRBJ1-2; 9 bases agree with TRBD1. The CDR3 consists of 14 residues. The V segment lost 5 bases and the J segment 8 bases; nucleotides outside the gene matches: 9. Looked up from germline, CDR1 is SGHVS and CDR2 is FQNEAQ. The CDR3 sequence is CASSRDREKGGYTF. As DNA, the CDR3 is TGTGCCAGCAGCCGGGACAGGGAGAAAGGGGGCTACACCTTC.

The chain carries TRBV5-5 and TRBJ2-5, with D perhaps TRBD2 (6 bases). CDR3 length equals 15 residues. With 0 bases removed from V and 5 bases from J, the gap between germline ends came to 14 bases. Germline CDR1 and CDR2: SGHKS and YYEKEE (reference sequence). In nucleotides, the CDR3 is TGTGCCAGCAGCTTGGGGGTGGGAGGAACGGAGACCCAGTACTTC. Translating it yields CASSLGVGGTETQYF.

This clone was found a few times. This chain connects TRBV5-4 to TRBJ2-1; D gene ambiguous. This CDR3 region has 16 residues. CDR1 SGHNT and CDR2 YYREEE come from the germline V gene (reference sequence). V lost 4 bases and J 0 bases, leaving 14 bases between the germline ends. CDR3 DNA: TGTGCCAGCAGCGCGGATCTAGAGCTCTCCTACAATGAGCAGTTCTTC. It codes for CASSADLELSYNEQFF. The entire variable domain, with the rest obtained from reference TRBV5-4 and TRBJ2-1, is as follows: ETGVTQSPTHLIKTRGQQVTLRCSSQSGHNTVSWYQQALGQGPQFIFQYYREEENGRGNFPPRFSGLQFPNYSSELNVNALELDDSALYLCASSADLELSYNEQFFGPGTRLTVL.

This clone was observed a few times. This sequence joins TRBV29-1 and TRBJ1-3; maybe TRBD1 (6 bases). The CDR3 is 14 residues long. V lost 7 bases, J lost 4 bases, and 17 bases lay in between. Per germline, CDR1 SQVTM and CDR2 ANQGSEA. The CDR3 sequence is CSATTGVKGNTIYF. In DNA form, the CDR3 reads TGCAGCGCAACGACAGGCGTTAAGGGAAACACCATATATTTT. Variable domain in full (rest from reference TRBV29-1 and TRBJ1-3): SAVISQKPSRDICQRGTSLTIQCQVDSQVTMMFWYRQQPGQSLTLIATANQGSEATYESGFVIDKFPISRPNLTFSTLTVSNMSPEDSSIYLCSATTGVKGNTIYFGEGSWLTVV.

This clone was observed a single time. CDR3 nucleotide sequence: TGCAGCGACTACAGGAGCGGGAGGGTAGGGCAGTTCTTC. The encoded protein is CSDYRSGRVGQFF. The chain has TRBV29-1 and TRBJ2-1, with 10 bases fitting TRBD2. CDR3 length: 13 amino acids. Germline V gene sequence: CDR1 SQVTM, CDR2 ANQGSEA. J was trimmed by 12 bases and V by 7 bases; bases with no gene match: 12.

This clone showed up just once. V and J are TRBV11-2 and TRBJ2-7, with TRBD2 identical over 10 bases. This CDR3 comprises 16 residues. Germline loops: CDR1 SGHAT, CDR2 FQNNGV. Losses at the gene ends were 3 bases for V and 2 bases for J; bases not matched to a gene: 7. The CDR3 region is CASSFETGLATYEQYF. As DNA, the CDR3 is TGTGCCAGCAGCTTTGAAACGGGACTAGCGACCTACGAGCAGTACTTC.

The V gene is TRBV30, the J gene TRBJ2-1, with 9 bases matching TRBD2. This CDR3 spans 12 amino acids. Per germline, CDR1 GTSNPN and CDR2 SVGIG (reference sequence). V shed 1 base, J shed 13 bases, and the junction held 5 bases outside the gene matches. This chain's CDR3 is CAWSANSGSQFF. The DNA for the CDR3 is TGTGCCTGGAGTGCCAATAGCGGGAGCCAGTTCTTC.

The chain is built from TRBV28 and TRBJ2-7, with 8 nucleotides matching TRBD1. Germline CDR1 is MDHEN and CDR2 is SYDVKM. The length of the CDR3 is 16 residues. V gave up 5 bases and J gave up 0 bases; unmatched junction bases: 9. CDR3 DNA sequence: TGTGCCAGCAGTGTCCTCCGAGGACAGGGCTCCTACGAGCAGTACTTC. It specifies CASSVLRGQGSYEQYF.

This chain joins TRBV4-3 and TRBJ2-1; 8 nucleotides line up with TRBD2. The V gene's germline CDR1 is LGHNA and CDR2 YSLEER. The CDR3 extends over 16 amino acids. V lost 3 bases and J lost 5; bases outside the gene matches: 9. CDR3 sequence: CASSHPGTSGDNEQFF. As DNA, the CDR3 is TGCGCCAGCAGCCACCCCGGGACTAGTGGCGACAATGAGCAGTTCTTC.

V gene TRBV9 combines with J gene TRBJ2-3; possible D gene TRBD2, 6 bases. The CDR3 runs 15 residues. The V gene's germline CDR1 is SGDLS and CDR2 YYNGEE. Trimming left V 0 bases short and J 1 base short, with 9 bases between. CDR3 coding DNA: TGTGCCAGCAGCGTAGTTTCGGGGGGCACAGATACGCAGTATTTT. Amino acids: CASSVVSGGTDTQYF. Full variable domain (missing parts from reference TRBV9 and TRBJ2-3): DSGVTQTPKHLITATGQRVTLRCSPRSGDLSVYWYQQSLDQGLQFLIQYYNGEERAKGNILERFSAQQFPDLHSELNLSSLELGDSALYFCASSVVSGGTDTQYFGPGTRLTVL.